What follows is one T cell receptor (beta chain) and its context. This entry is derived from a study of OX40 agonist ivuxolimab in advanced cancers. About the research overall: Ivuxolimab doses were 0.01, 0.1, 0.3, 1.5, 3 or 10 mg/kg every 2 weeks.

Individuals having autoimmune disease history or systemic immunosuppression were not enrolled. Germline V lookup: CDR1 LGHNA, CDR2 YSLEER. J lost 8 bases, V lost 6 bases, and 10 bases had no gene match. This CDR3 has 14 amino acids. TCRdb keeps only in-frame clones here, not all; method: immunoSEQ multiplex PCR. The sample contains around 76,000 clones, about nine tenths of which appear only once. The sequence was obtained from an adult with an advanced solid tumor such as melanoma, head and neck, liver or kidney cancer. The sequences come from CD4+ or CD8+ T cells sorted from blood, collected in a trial of the OX40 agonist ivuxolimab. J is TRBJ2-7 and V is TRBV4-3, with TRBD2 matching 10 bases. For the CDR3, the DNA is TGCGCCAGCAGTCCCGAGCGGGGGGGCATAAAGCAGTACTTC. Translating gives CASSPERGGIKQYF.